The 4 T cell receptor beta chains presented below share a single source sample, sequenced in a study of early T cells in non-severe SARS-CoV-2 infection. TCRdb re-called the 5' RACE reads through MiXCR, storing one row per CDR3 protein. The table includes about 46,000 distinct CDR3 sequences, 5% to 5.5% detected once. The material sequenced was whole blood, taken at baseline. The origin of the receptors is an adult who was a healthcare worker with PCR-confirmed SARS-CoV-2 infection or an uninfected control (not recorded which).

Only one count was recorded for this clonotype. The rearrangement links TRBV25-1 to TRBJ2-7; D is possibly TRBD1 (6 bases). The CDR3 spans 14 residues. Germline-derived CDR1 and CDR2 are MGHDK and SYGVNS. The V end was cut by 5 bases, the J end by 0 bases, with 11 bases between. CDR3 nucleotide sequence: TGTGCCAGCAGTCCCCGGGACATCTCCTACGAGCAGTACTTC. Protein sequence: CASSPRDISYEQYF.

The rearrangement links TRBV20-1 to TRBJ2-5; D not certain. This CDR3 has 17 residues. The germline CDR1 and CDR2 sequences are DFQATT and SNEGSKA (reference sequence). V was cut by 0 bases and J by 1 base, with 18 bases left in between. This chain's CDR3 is CSAREVWADPFQETQYF. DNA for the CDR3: TGCAGTGCTAGAGAGGTTTGGGCTGACCCGTTCCAAGAGACCCAGTACTTC.

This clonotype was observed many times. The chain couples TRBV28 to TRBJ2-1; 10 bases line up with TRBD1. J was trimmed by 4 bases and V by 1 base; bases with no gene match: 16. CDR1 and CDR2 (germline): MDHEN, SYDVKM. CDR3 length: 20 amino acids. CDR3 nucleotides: TGTGCCAGCAGTTTATCCGGGATGCTCAGGACAGGGGGATCATACAATGAGCAGTTCTTC. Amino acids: CASSLSGMLRTGGSYNEQFF.

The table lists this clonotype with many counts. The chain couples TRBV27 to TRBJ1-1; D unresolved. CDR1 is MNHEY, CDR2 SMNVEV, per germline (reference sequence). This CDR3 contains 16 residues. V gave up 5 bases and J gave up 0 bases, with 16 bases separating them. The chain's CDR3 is CASSPSTSPLNTEAFF. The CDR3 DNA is TGTGCCAGCAGTCCATCGACCTCACCGCTGAACACTGAAGCTTTCTTT.